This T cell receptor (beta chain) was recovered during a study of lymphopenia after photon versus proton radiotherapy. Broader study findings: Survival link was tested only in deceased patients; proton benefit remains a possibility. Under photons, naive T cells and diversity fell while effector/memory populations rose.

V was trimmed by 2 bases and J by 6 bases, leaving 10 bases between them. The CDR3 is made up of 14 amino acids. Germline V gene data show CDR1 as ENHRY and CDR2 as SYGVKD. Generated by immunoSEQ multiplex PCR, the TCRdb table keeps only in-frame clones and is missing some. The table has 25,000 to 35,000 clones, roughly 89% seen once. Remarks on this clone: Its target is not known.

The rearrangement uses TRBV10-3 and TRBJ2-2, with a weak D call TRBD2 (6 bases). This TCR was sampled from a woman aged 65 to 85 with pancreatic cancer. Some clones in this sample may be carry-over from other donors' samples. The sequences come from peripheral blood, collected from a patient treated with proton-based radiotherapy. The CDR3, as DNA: TGTGCCATCAGTGAGGGGGGGAGCGCCGGGGAGCTGTTTTTT. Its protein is CAISEGGSAGELFF.